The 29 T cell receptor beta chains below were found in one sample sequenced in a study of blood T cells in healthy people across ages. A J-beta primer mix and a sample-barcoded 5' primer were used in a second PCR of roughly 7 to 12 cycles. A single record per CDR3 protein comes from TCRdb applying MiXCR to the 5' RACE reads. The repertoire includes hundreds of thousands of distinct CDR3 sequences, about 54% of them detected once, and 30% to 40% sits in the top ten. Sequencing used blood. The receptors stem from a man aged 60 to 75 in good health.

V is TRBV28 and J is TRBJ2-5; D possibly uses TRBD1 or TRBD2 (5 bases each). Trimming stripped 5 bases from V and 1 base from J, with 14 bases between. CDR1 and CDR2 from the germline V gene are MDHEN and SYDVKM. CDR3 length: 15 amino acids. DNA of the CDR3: TGTGCCAGCAGTCTACCTGAGGGGAGCCAAGAGACCCAGTACTTC. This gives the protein CASSLPEGSQETQYF.

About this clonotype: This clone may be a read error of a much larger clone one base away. CDR3 loop: CASSQETAGFHGQYF. The CDR3 DNA sequence: TGTGCCAGCAGCCAAGAGACTGCGGGTTTCCACGGGCAGTACTTC. The chain couples TRBV4-2 to TRBJ2-7, with D possibly matching TRBD2 (5 bases). The germline CDR1 and CDR2 sequences are LGHNA and YNFKEQ. The length of the CDR3 is 15 residues. Trimming pared 0 bases from V and 9 bases from J, leaving 18 bases between.

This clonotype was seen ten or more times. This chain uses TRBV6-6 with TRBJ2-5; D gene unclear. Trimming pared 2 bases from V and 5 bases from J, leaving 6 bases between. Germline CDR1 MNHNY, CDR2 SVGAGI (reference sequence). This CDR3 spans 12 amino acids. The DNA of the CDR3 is TGTGCCAGCAGTTACGGGTGGGAGACCCAGTACTTC. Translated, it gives CASSYGWETQYF.

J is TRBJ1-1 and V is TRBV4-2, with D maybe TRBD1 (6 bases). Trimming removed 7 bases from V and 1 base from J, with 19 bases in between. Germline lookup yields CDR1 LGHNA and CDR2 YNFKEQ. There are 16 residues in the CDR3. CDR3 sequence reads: CASTSVAGTPNTEAFF. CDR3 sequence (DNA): TGTGCCAGCACTTCAGTGGCGGGGACACCGAACACTGAAGCTTTCTTT.

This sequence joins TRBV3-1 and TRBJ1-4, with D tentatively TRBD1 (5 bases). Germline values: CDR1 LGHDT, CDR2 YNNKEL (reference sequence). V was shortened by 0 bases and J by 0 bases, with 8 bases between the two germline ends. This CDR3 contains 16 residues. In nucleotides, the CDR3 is TGTGCCAGCAGCCAAGACCGGGGGGCAACTAATGAAAAACTGTTTTTT. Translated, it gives CASSQDRGATNEKLFF.

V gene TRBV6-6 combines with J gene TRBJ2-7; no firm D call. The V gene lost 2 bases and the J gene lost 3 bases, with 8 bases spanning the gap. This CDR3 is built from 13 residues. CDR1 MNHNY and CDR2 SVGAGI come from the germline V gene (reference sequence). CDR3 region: CASSYGGFYEQYF. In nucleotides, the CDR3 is TGTGCCAGCAGTTACGGCGGCTTCTACGAGCAGTACTTC.

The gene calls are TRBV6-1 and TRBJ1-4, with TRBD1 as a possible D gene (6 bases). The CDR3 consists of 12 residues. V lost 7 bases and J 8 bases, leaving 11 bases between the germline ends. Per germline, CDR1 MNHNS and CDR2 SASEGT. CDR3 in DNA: TGTGCCAGCATTGGAGGGGGGGAAAAACTGTTTTTT. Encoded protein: CASIGGGEKLFF.

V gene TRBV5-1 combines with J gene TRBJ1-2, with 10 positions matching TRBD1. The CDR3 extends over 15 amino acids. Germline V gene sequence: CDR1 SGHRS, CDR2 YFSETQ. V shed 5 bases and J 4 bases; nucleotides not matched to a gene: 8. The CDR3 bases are TGCGCCAGCAGGTCGGGACAGGGGTCGGTCTATGGCTACACCTTC. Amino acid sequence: CASRSGQGSVYGYTF.

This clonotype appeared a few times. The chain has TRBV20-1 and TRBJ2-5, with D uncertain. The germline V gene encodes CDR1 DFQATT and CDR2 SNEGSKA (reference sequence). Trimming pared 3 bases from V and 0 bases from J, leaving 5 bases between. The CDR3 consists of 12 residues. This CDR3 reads CSASTYQETQYF. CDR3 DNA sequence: TGCAGTGCTAGTACCTACCAAGAGACCCAGTACTTC.

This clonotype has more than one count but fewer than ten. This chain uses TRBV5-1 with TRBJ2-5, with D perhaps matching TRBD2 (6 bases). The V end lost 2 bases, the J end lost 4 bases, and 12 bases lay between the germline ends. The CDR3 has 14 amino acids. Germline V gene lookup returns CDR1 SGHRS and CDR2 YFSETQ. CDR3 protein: CASSFGGNGETQYF. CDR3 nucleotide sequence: TGCGCCAGCAGCTTCGGGGGAAATGGAGAGACCCAGTACTTC.

The CDR3 DNA follows: TGCGCCAGCAGTCTCGGACAGGGGGCCTCCTATGGCTACACCTTC. Its protein product is CASSLGQGASYGYTF. This chain links TRBV4-1 with TRBJ1-2; 11 bases match TRBD1. V lost 6 bases and J lost 4; bases outside the gene matches: 7. The CDR3 is 15 amino acids. Germline CDR1 MGHRA, CDR2 YSYEKL.

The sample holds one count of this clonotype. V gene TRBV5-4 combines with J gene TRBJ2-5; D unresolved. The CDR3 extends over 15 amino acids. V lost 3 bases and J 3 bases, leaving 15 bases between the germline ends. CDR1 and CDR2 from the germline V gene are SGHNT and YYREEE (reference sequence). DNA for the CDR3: TGTGCCAGCAGCTCGTATCTGAGGATTGAAGAGACCCAGTACTTC. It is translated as CASSSYLRIEETQYF.

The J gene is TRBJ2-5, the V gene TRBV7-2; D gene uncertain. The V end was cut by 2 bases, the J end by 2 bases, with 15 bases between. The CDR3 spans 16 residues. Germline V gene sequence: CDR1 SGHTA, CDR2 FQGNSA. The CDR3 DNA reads TGTGCCAGCAGCTTACATCTCGGCCGATCTCAAGAGACCCAGTACTTC. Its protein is CASSLHLGRSQETQYF.

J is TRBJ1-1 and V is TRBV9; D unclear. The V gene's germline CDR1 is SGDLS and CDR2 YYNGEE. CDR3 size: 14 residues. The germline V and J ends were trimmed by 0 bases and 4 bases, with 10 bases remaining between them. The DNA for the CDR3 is TGTGCCAGCAGCGTAGCCGGGGTCGGCACTGAAGCTTTCTTT. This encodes CASSVAGVGTEAFF.

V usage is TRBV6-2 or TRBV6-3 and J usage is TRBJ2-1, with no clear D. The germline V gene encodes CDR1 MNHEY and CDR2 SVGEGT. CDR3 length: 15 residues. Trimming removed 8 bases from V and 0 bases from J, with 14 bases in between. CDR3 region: CASGNDPGSYNEQFF. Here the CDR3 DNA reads TGTGCCAGCGGGAATGACCCGGGCTCCTACAATGAGCAGTTCTTC.

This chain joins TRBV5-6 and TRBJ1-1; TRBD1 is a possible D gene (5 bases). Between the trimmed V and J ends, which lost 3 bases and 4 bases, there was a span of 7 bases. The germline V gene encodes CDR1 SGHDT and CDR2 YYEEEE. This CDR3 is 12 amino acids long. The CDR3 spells CASSSDTTEAFF. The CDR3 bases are TGTGCCAGCAGCTCGGACACCACTGAAGCTTTCTTT.

The CDR3 DNA follows: TGTGCCAGCAGCCAAAGGGGGGCGTATGGCTACACCTTC. Amino acid sequence: CASSQRGAYGYTF. The genes are TRBV3-1 and TRBJ1-2; D is possibly TRBD1 (6 bases). This CDR3 spans 13 amino acids. With 2 bases removed from V and 5 bases from J, the gap between germline ends came to 9 bases. Germline V lookup: CDR1 LGHDT, CDR2 YNNKEL (reference sequence).

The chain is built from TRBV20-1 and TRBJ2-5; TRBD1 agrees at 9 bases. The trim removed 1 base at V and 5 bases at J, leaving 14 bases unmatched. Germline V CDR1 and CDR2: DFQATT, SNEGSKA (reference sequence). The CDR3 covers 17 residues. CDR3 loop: CSARGSHRDRVRETQYF. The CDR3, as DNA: TGCAGTGCTAGAGGTTCTCACCGGGACAGGGTGAGGGAGACCCAGTACTTC.

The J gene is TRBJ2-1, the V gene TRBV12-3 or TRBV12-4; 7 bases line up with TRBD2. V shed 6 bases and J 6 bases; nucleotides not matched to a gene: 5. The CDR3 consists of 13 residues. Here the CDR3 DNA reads TGTGCCAGCAGGTGGGGGGGGTCCAATGAGCAGTTCTTC. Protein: CASRWGGSNEQFF.

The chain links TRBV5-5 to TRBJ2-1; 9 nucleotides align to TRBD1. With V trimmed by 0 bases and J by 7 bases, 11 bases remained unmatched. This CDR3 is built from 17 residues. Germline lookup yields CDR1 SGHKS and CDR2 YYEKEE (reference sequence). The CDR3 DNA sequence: TGTGCCAGCAGCTTGGGGCCGGGACAGGGCCCTCGAAATGAGCAGTTCTTC. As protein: CASSLGPGQGPRNEQFF.

The CDR3 region has the DNA TGTGCCAGCAGCCAGGAAGCGACAGGGGGCAACTATGGCTACACCTTC. It is translated as CASSQEATGGNYGYTF. V usage is TRBV3-1 and J usage is TRBJ1-2; TRBD1 matches at 10 bases. Germline V gene sequence: CDR1 LGHDT, CDR2 YNNKEL (reference sequence). The CDR3 is made up of 16 amino acids. J was trimmed by 2 bases and V by 3 bases; bases with no gene match: 6.

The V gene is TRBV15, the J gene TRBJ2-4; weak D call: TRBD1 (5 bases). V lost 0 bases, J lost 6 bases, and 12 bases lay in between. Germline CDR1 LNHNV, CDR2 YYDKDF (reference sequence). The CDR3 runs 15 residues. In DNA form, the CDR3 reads TGTGCCACCAGCAGAGATCTAGGGGAAGGAAACATTCAGTACTTC. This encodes CATSRDLGEGNIQYF.

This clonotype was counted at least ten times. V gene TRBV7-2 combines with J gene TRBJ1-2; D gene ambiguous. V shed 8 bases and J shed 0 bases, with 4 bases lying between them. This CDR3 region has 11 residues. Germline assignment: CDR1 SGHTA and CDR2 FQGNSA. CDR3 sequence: CASGANYGYTF. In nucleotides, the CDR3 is TGTGCCAGCGGAGCTAACTATGGCTACACCTTC.

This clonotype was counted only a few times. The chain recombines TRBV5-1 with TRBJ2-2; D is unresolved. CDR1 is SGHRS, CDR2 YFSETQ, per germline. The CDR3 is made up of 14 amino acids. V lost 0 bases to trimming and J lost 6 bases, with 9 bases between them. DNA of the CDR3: TGCGCCAGCAGCTTGGCCGTTGATGCCGGGGAGCTGTTTTTT. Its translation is CASSLAVDAGELFF.

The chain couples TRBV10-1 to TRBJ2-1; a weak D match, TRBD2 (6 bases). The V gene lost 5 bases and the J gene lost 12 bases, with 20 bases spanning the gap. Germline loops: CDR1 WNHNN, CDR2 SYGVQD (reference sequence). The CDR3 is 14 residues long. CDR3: CASSPGLPTMRQFF. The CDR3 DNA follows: TGCGCCAGCAGTCCGGGACTTCCTACAATGAGGCAGTTCTTC.

CDR3 protein: CASSTGTYYEQYF. In DNA form, the CDR3 reads TGTGCCAGCAGTACCGGGACATACTACGAGCAGTACTTC. The chain links TRBV12-3 or TRBV12-4 to TRBJ2-4, with D possibly matching TRBD1 (6 bases). TRBJ2-7 matches the DNA end more closely, so the J call is doubtful. This CDR3 is built from 13 residues.

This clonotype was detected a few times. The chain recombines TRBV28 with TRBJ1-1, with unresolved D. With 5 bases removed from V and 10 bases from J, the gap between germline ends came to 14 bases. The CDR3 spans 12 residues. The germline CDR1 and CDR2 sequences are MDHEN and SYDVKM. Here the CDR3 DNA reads TGTGCCAGCAGTGGAAACCTTATCGGAGCTTTCTTT. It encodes CASSGNLIGAFF. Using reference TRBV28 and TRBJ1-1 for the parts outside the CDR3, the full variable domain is DVKVTQSSRYLVKRTGEKVFLECVQDMDHENMFWYRQDPGLGLRLIYFSYDVKMKEKGDIPEGYSVSREKKERFSLILESASTNQTSMYLCASSGNLIGAFFGQGTRLTVV.

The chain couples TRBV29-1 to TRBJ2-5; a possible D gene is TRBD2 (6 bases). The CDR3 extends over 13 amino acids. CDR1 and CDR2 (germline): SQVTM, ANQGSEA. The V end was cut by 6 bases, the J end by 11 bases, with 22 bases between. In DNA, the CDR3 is TGCAGCGTGAGGCCTAGCGCTGGAGTTGAGCAGTACTTC. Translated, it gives CSVRPSAGVEQYF.

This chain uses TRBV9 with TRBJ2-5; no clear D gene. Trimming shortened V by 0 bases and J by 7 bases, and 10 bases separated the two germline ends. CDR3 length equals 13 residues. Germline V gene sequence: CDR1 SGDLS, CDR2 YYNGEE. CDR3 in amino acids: CASSVAGSGTQYF. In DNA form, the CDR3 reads TGTGCCAGCAGCGTAGCAGGTTCGGGGACCCAGTACTTC.